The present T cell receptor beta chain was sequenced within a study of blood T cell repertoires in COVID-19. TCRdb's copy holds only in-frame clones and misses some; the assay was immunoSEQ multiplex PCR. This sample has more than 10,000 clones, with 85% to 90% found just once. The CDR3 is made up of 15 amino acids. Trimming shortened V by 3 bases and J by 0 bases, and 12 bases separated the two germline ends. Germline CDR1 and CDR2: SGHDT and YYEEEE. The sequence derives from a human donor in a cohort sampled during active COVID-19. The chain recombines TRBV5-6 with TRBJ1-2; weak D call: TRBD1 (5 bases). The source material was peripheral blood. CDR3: CASSWGLLANYGYTF. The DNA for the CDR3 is TGTGCCAGCAGCTGGGGACTGTTAGCTAACTATGGCTACACCTTC.